The clone carrying this T cell receptor beta chain was detected only once. This CDR3 contains 15 residues. V dropped 1 base and J dropped 6; count of bases not matched to a gene: 9. Per germline, CDR1 SGHDT and CDR2 YYEEEE. Method: immunoSEQ multiplex PCR; TCRdb's copy keeps in-frame clones and lacks some. The sample yields about 55,000 clones, about 88% seen once. This entry belongs to a study of blood T cell repertoires in COVID-19. Study context: Both acute and convalescent COVID-19 samples were obtained from the United States, Italy and Spain. Sources were T cells, B-cell-depleted T cells, or PBMCs; the material itself was cDNA or gDNA.

This chain joins TRBV5-6 and TRBJ1-1, with 7 bases matching TRBD1. Sequencing used peripheral blood. The clonotype was recovered from a human donor with active COVID-19. The donor label of this sample is uncertain. CDR3 loop: CASSLLDRVSAEAFF. CDR3 DNA: TGTGCCAGCAGCTTGCTCGACAGGGTAAGCGCTGAAGCTTTCTTT.